This T cell receptor beta chain appears in the sequencing data of a study of PD-L1 blockade in urothelial cancer. Overall study: It was at 3 weeks (second dose) and 6 weeks after treatment start that blood was analyzed.

Time point noted: peripheral blood 6 weeks after treatment start. Sequencing was performed with immunoSEQ multiplex PCR; in TCRdb, only in-frame clones are kept and a portion is missing. This sample has fewer than 90,000 clones, with 75% to 95% found just once. The clonotype comes from a woman aged 80 or over with urothelial cancer. The material was PBMCs, obtained around atezolizumab (anti-PD-L1) treatment.

The CDR3 protein is CSSAQTSGGYNEQFF. The CDR3 DNA follows: TGCAGCTCTGCCCAGACTAGCGGGGGTTACAATGAGCAGTTCTTC. This chain connects TRBV29-1 to TRBJ2-1; 12 nucleotides match TRBD2. V was clipped by 8 bases and J by 4 bases; unmatched bases: 9. The CDR3 is 15 amino acids. The germline CDR1 and CDR2 sequences are SQVTM and ANQGSEA.